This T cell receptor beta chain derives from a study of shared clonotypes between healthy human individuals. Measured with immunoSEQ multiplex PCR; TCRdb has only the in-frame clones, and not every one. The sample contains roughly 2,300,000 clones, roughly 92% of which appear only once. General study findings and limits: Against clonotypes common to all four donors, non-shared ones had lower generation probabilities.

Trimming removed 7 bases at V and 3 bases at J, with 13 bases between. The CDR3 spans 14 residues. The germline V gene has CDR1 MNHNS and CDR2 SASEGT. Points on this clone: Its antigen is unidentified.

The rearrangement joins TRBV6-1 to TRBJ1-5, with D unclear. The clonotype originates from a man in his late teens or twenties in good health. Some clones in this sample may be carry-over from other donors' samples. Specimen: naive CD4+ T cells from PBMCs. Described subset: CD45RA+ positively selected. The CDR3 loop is CASIKDTINQPQHF. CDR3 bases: TGTGCCAGCATTAAAGACACAATCAATCAGCCCCAGCATTTT.